Listed here are 29 T cell receptor beta chains from one sample, sequenced in a study of blood T cell repertoires in COVID-19. Assay: immunoSEQ multiplex PCR; the TCRdb copy retains only in-frame clones and omits some. The table lists 75,000 or so clones, 70% to 90% of them singletons, with around 5% in the top ten. Specimen: peripheral blood. These receptors were collected from a woman of 80 years or more with active or convalescent COVID-19.

The gene calls are TRBV30 and TRBJ1-2; D is uncertain. There are 12 residues in the CDR3. The V end was cut by 3 bases, the J end by 2 bases, with 7 bases between. Germline V gives CDR1 GTSNPN, CDR2 SVGIG (reference sequence). In DNA, the CDR3 is TGTGCCTGGAGCCCGGGAAACTATGGCTACACCTTC. Encoded protein: CAWSPGNYGYTF.

J is TRBJ1-5 and V is TRBV28; TRBD1 might be the D (6 bases). The CDR3 loop spans 15 amino acids. Germline V gives CDR1 MDHEN, CDR2 SYDVKM. Trimming removed 3 bases from V and 3 bases from J, with 12 bases in between. The CDR3 sequence: CASSFRDRLNQPQHF. The CDR3 DNA reads as TGTGCCAGCAGTTTTCGCGACAGGCTCAATCAGCCCCAGCATTTT.

The table lists this clone with a count of one. The chain uses TRBV12-5 and TRBJ2-2; 9 nucleotides match TRBD1. Germline V gives CDR1 LGHNT, CDR2 FRNRAP. This CDR3 contains 17 residues. V was pared by 4 bases and J by 3 bases, with 9 bases of the junction left unmatched. The CDR3 nucleotides read TGTGCTAGTGGTTCGGAATGGACAGGGGAAGACACCGGGGAGCTGTTTTTT. Encoded protein: CASGSEWTGEDTGELFF.

V and J are TRBV28 and TRBJ2-7, with D possibly TRBD2 on 5 matching bases. There are 14 residues in the CDR3. Between the trimmed V and J ends, which lost 2 bases and 2 bases, there was a span of 10 bases. Germline V gene lookup returns CDR1 MDHEN and CDR2 SYDVKM. CDR3 residues: CASSLTGSTYEQYF. The CDR3 nucleotides are TGTGCCAGCAGTTTAACGGGATCGACCTACGAGCAGTACTTC.

This clone has a handful of counts. Sequence at one end of the junction differs from germline and may be a read error. This chain connects TRBV19 to TRBJ2-1; TRBD2 matches at 8 bases. The CDR3 totals 17 residues. Germline V gene lookup returns CDR1 LNHDA and CDR2 SQIVND (reference sequence). The CDR3 nucleotides read TGTGCCCGTAGTACCGGGGCGGGGAGGACCGGGAGGGGTGAGCAGTTCTTC. It is translated as CARSTGAGRTGRGEQFF. The full variable domain, its missing parts supplied by reference TRBV19 and TRBJ2-1, is DGGITQSPKYLFRKEGQNVTLSCEQNLNHDAMYWYRQDPGQGLRLIYYSQIVNDFQKGDIAEGYSVSREKKESFPLTVTSAQKNPTAFYLCARSTGAGRTGRGEQFFGPGTRLTVL.

Written as DNA, the CDR3 is TGCGCCAGCAGCTCTCCTACCGATGAGCAGTTCTTC. Translating gives CASSSPTDEQFF. The V call is TRBV5-1, the J call TRBJ2-1; D gene unclear. This CDR3 contains 12 residues. Trimming took off 3 bases at V and 8 bases at J, with 9 bases between the two ends. CDR1 SGHRS and CDR2 YFSETQ come from the germline V gene.

The chain is built from TRBV6-5 and TRBJ2-4, with D possibly being TRBD2 (5 bases). The germline CDR1 and CDR2 sequences are MNHEY and SVGAGI. V was trimmed by 7 bases and J by 6 bases, leaving 16 bases between them. The CDR3 has 14 residues. CDR3 in DNA: TGTGCCAGCATCCCAACTAGGGCGGGAAACATTCAGTACTTC. Translating gives CASIPTRAGNIQYF.

The CDR3 region is CASSYPGQGNEQFF. The CDR3, as DNA: TGTGCCAGCAGTTACCCGGGACAGGGCAATGAGCAGTTCTTC. The chain carries TRBV6-6 and TRBJ2-1; TRBD1 matches 9 bases. The CDR3 covers 14 residues. Trimming took 2 bases from V and 6 from J; bases not matched to a gene: 2. Germline CDR1 is MNHNY and CDR2 is SVGAGI (reference sequence).

As DNA, the CDR3 is TGTGCCAGCAGTTTATCGTCGAGCGGGAGGGCCTACGAGCAGTACTTC. Protein sequence: CASSLSSSGRAYEQYF. The genes are TRBV27 and TRBJ2-7, with TRBD2 identical over 10 bases. The germline V gene has CDR1 MNHEY and CDR2 SMNVEV (reference sequence). Trimming removed 0 bases from V and 2 bases from J; junction bases left unmatched: 4. CDR3 length equals 16 residues.

This chain connects TRBV27 to TRBJ1-1; no clear D. This CDR3 spans 13 amino acids. The germline V gene encodes CDR1 MNHEY and CDR2 SMNVEV (reference sequence). Deletions cut 4 bases from V and 0 bases from J, with 6 bases between. The CDR3 DNA sequence: TGTGCCAGCAGTTCACAGTTGAACACTGAAGCTTTCTTT. This encodes CASSSQLNTEAFF.

The chain employs TRBV6-5 and TRBJ2-7, with D possibly matching TRBD1 (6 bases). Trimming cost V 6 bases and J 6 bases, with 12 bases left between them. Germline CDR1 reads MNHEY; CDR2 reads SVGAGI. CDR3 length: 12 amino acids. The CDR3 nucleotides read TGTGCCAGCAGATTACAGGGATCCGAGCAGTACTTC. This encodes CASRLQGSEQYF.

This chain connects TRBV10-3 to TRBJ1-2, with a possible D match to TRBD1 (5 bases). CDR3 length: 15 amino acids. Germline V lookup: CDR1 ENHRY, CDR2 SYGVKD. The V end was cut by 0 bases, the J end by 3 bases, with 11 bases between. The CDR3 here is CAISESQGYDYGYTF. The CDR3 nucleotides are TGTGCCATCAGTGAGTCCCAGGGATATGACTATGGCTACACCTTC.

The chain has TRBV10-2 and TRBJ1-5, with D unresolved. V gave up 6 bases and J gave up 1 base, with 10 bases separating them. Germline lookup yields CDR1 WSHSY and CDR2 SAAADI. This CDR3 has 14 residues. The CDR3 is CASSPPGSNQPQHF. CDR3 nucleotides: TGCGCCAGCAGCCCCCCGGGGAGCAATCAGCCCCAGCATTTT.

The chain couples TRBV27 to TRBJ2-3, with D unclear. V dropped 3 bases and J dropped 1 base, with 8 bases sitting between them. From germline, CDR1 is MNHEY and CDR2 SMNVEV (reference sequence). This CDR3 region has 14 residues. The CDR3 reads CASSFPGRTDTQYF. The CDR3 DNA is TGTGCCAGCAGTTTCCCGGGTCGCACAGATACGCAGTATTTT.

The chain uses TRBV27 and TRBJ1-2; 11 bases fit TRBD1. Per germline, CDR1 MNHEY and CDR2 SMNVEV (reference sequence). The CDR3 has 14 residues. The ends lost 9 bases at V and 2 bases at J; junction bases unmatched: 5. This chain's CDR3 is CASRGQGGNYGYTF. The CDR3 nucleotides read TGTGCCAGTCGGGGACAGGGGGGAAACTATGGCTACACCTTC.

The chain carries TRBV6-5 and TRBJ2-1, with D hard to call. The germline V and J ends were trimmed by 5 bases and 14 bases, with 16 bases remaining between them. Germline CDR1 reads MNHEY; CDR2 reads SVGAGI. The CDR3 covers 12 residues. Here the CDR3 DNA reads TGTGCCAGCAGTAAAAATTCCGGTCGGGAGTTCTTC. This sequence encodes CASSKNSGREFF.

The chain employs TRBV28 and TRBJ1-5, with D possibly matching TRBD1 (5 bases). The CDR3 is 14 amino acids. Trimming left V 8 bases short and J 7 bases short, with 18 bases between. CDR1 and CDR2 (germline): MDHEN, SYDVKM. The CDR3 spells CASGQGGGGQPQHF. The DNA for the CDR3 is TGTGCCAGCGGCCAAGGCGGGGGAGGACAGCCCCAGCATTTT.

This clone showed up just once. The chain recombines TRBV5-1 with TRBJ2-6; the match to TRBD1 covers 7 bases. This CDR3 has 20 residues. With 0 bases clipped from V and 4 bases from J, the junction kept 16 bases outside the gene matches. Germline V CDR1 and CDR2: SGHRS, YFSETQ. The CDR3 is CASSLAPRDRVGTGANVLTF. The CDR3 DNA sequence: TGCGCCAGCAGCTTGGCCCCTCGCGACAGGGTCGGAACCGGGGCCAACGTCCTGACTTTC.

The V gene is TRBV7-2, the J gene TRBJ2-7; 7 bases fit TRBD1. Germline assignment: CDR1 SGHTA and CDR2 FQGNSA. J was trimmed by 2 bases and V by 4 bases; bases with no gene match: 14. The CDR3 sequence is 17 residues long. CDR3 loop: CASSYTGTTGTPYEQYF. In DNA, the CDR3 is TGTGCCAGCAGCTACACTGGGACGACAGGGACACCCTACGAGCAGTACTTC.

The chain has TRBV4-3 and TRBJ1-3; 7 bases align to TRBD1. Looked up from germline, CDR1 is LGHNA and CDR2 is YSLEER. J was trimmed by 0 bases and V by 1 base; bases with no gene match: 9. The CDR3 is 18 amino acids. The CDR3 nucleotides read TGCGCCAGCAGCCAAGCATTCAAGACAGGGTCCTCTGGAAACACCATATATTTT. Protein product: CASSQAFKTGSSGNTIYF.

V is TRBV28 and J is TRBJ2-2; D is possibly TRBD2 (6 bases). CDR1 and CDR2 from the germline V gene are MDHEN and SYDVKM. V gave up 8 bases and J gave up 1 base, with 14 bases separating them. This CDR3 is 15 amino acids long. As DNA, the CDR3 is TGTGCCAGCGGAGGGGTCCACCGGAACACCGGGGAGCTGTTTTTT. This sequence encodes CASGGVHRNTGELFF.

The chain links TRBV6-7 to TRBJ2-1, with TRBD2 identical over 15 bases. TRBV6-7 is annotated as an ORF whose role is uncertain. Trimming removed 5 bases from V and 8 bases from J; junction bases left unmatched: 7. The CDR3 is made up of 16 amino acids. The CDR3 region is CASSRRTSGRGDEQFF. CDR3 sequence (DNA): TGTGCCAGCAGTCGAAGGACTAGCGGGAGGGGGGATGAGCAGTTCTTC.

This clone was seen just once. This chain links TRBV12-3 or TRBV12-4 with TRBJ2-1; D might be TRBD2 (5 bases). With 3 bases removed from V and 15 bases from J, the gap between germline ends came to 12 bases. The CDR3 has 11 amino acids. Written as DNA, the CDR3 is TGTGCCAGCAGTTTCTTGGGAGTTCGGTTCTTC. Translating it yields CASSFLGVRFF.

The rearrangement joins TRBV15 to TRBJ2-3; D may be TRBD2 (6 bases). Trimming removed 1 base from V and 4 bases from J, with 12 bases in between. The CDR3 has 15 residues. CDR1 and CDR2 from the germline V gene are LNHNV and YYDKDF (reference sequence). The CDR3 loop is CATSRGSGVADTQYF. DNA of the CDR3: TGTGCCACCAGCAGAGGATCGGGGGTGGCAGATACGCAGTATTTT.

The V call is TRBV2, the J call TRBJ2-1; 13 nucleotides line up with TRBD2. Germline CDR1 is SNHLY and CDR2 is FYNNEI. With V trimmed by 7 bases and J by 4 bases, 7 bases remained unmatched. The CDR3 has 16 amino acids. CDR3 sequence: CASKLLAGGRYNEQFF. CDR3 DNA sequence: TGTGCCAGCAAGTTACTAGCGGGGGGGCGGTACAATGAGCAGTTCTTC.

The V call is TRBV15, the J call TRBJ2-5; 12 nucleotides line up with TRBD1. The CDR3 runs to 18 residues. Germline V lookup: CDR1 LNHNV, CDR2 YYDKDF (reference sequence). The V segment lost 0 bases and the J segment 4 bases; nucleotides outside the gene matches: 9. CDR3 amino acids: CATSREKGQGAMGETQYF. The CDR3 coding sequence is TGTGCCACCAGCAGAGAAAAGGGACAGGGGGCTATGGGAGAGACCCAGTACTTC.

The chain has TRBV18 and TRBJ2-2; the match to TRBD1 covers 8 bases. This CDR3 region has 16 residues. Germline-derived CDR1 and CDR2 are KGHSH and LQKENI. Trimming took 5 bases from V and 0 from J; bases not matched to a gene: 5. The CDR3 bases are TGTGCCAGCTCAACCCAGGGGGCTACGAACACCGGGGAGCTGTTTTTT. It yields the protein CASSTQGATNTGELFF.

The gene calls are TRBV5-4 and TRBJ1-3, with TRBD1 as a possible D gene (6 bases). CDR1 is SGHNT, CDR2 YYREEE, per germline (reference sequence). The ends were cut back, 1 base at V and 1 base at J, with 9 bases in the middle. The CDR3 spans 15 residues. DNA for the CDR3: TGTGCCAGCAGCTTGATAGGGGGATCTGGAAACACCATATATTTT. Translated: CASSLIGGSGNTIYF. Filled out from reference TRBV5-4 and TRBJ1-3, the complete variable domain reads ETGVTQSPTHLIKTRGQQVTLRCSSQSGHNTVSWYQQALGQGPQFIFQYYREEENGRGNFPPRFSGLQFPNYSSELNVNALELDDSALYLCASSLIGGSGNTIYFGEGSWLTVV.

The J gene is TRBJ2-7, the V gene TRBV18, with D possibly TRBD1 on 5 matching bases. The CDR3 length is 13 residues. CDR1 and CDR2 from the germline V gene are KGHSH and LQKENI. Trimming left V 2 bases short and J 3 bases short, with 8 bases between. The CDR3 reads CASSPKQGYEQYF. Here the CDR3 DNA reads TGTGCCAGCTCACCAAAGCAGGGCTACGAGCAGTACTTC.